This is a list of T cell receptor beta chains from one sample in a study of T cell responses to AZD1222 COVID-19 vaccine. The repertoire was sequenced with immunoSEQ multiplex PCR; TCRdb's copy has only in-frame clones and lacks some. Of 120,000 or so clones listed, approximately 92% were seen once; the top ten hold about 3%. The sample was peripheral blood, taken on day 0 of AZD1222 vaccination. The source of these receptors is an adult in good health. Both conserved end residues are part of each CDR3. A D gene is named only where the DNA matches it firmly. Clone size is stated in some rows and not others, as once, few, many or a class when expanded.

CDR3 DNA	CDR3 protein	V gene	clone size	D gene	J gene
TGTGCCAGCAGCCCTCAGTTAGCGGGAGCCCCCGGCGATGAGCAGTTCTTC	CASSPQLAGAPGDEQFF	TRBV7-6	.	TRBD2	TRBJ2-1
TGTGCCATCAGTGACCCCGGGACAGGGAGGGCAGACTATGGCTACACCTTC	CAISDPGTGRADYGYTF	TRBV10-3	.	TRBD1	TRBJ1-2
TGTGCCAGCAGTGCGGCGACGGCATTCTCTGGAAACACCATATATTTT	CASSAATAFSGNTIYF	TRBV2	.	.	TRBJ1-3
TGTGCCAGCAGTTACTCAAGGCTAGTGATTTACGAGCAGTACTTC	CASSYSRLVIYEQYF	TRBV6-2/TRBV6-3	.	.	TRBJ2-7
TGTGCCACCAGTGAGCCGGGACAGGAAAGGACCGGGGAGCTGTTTTTT	CATSEPGQERTGELFF	TRBV24-1	few	TRBD1	TRBJ2-2
TGCGCCAGCAGTTGGACCGGGACAGGGAACACCGGGGAGCTGTTTTTT	CASSWTGTGNTGELFF	TRBV5-1	once	TRBD1	TRBJ2-2
TGTGCCAGCAGTCCCCGTAGGACCGCCTCGGGAGCGGAAAAACTGTTTTTT	CASSPRRTASGAEKLFF	TRBV27	.	.	TRBJ1-4
TGCGCCAGCAGCTACCTGGCTTTTGACCTAAACAATGAGCAGTTCTTC	CASSYLAFDLNNEQFF	TRBV5-1	.	.	TRBJ2-1
TGTGCCACGGGACTAGCGGGTCCCCAAGAGACCCAGTACTTC	CATGLAGPQETQYF	TRBV10-3	.	TRBD2	TRBJ2-5
TGTGCCAGCAGCCAAGGACGGAAGCGCACAGATACGCAGTATTTT	CASSQGRKRTDTQYF	TRBV3-1/TRBV3-2	few	.	TRBJ2-3
TGTGCCAGCAGCTTAGATGGGCAGGGACACTATGGCTACACCTTC	CASSLDGQGHYGYTF	TRBV11-2	once	.	TRBJ1-2
TGTGCCAGCAGCCAGGAAGGAACTTGGGACCTAAACACCGGGGAGCTGTTTTTT	CASSQEGTWDLNTGELFF	TRBV4-2	.	.	TRBJ2-2
TGTGCCAGCAGCCCCCCGTCGAGAAGTACTGAAGCTTTCTTT	CASSPPSRSTEAFF	TRBV9	.	.	TRBJ1-1
TGTGCCAGCAGTTTGACGGGCGGGGGCACCGGGGAGCTGTTTTTT	CASSLTGGGTGELFF	TRBV28	.	TRBD2	TRBJ2-2
TGTGCCAGTGGCCGGGGACAGGGGGCCAGCCCGGATGAAAAACTGTTTTTT	CASGRGQGASPDEKLFF	TRBV19	.	TRBD1	TRBJ1-4
TGTGCCAGCAGCGTTCGGGCAGGGGGTTACTACGAGCAGTACTTC	CASSVRAGGYYEQYF	TRBV9	.	TRBD1	TRBJ2-7
TGTGCCAGCAGCCCCCGAGTGGGAGGTATCCCCTATGGCTACACCTTC	CASSPRVGGIPYGYTF	TRBV9	.	.	TRBJ1-2
TGCGCCAGCAGCTTGGCCGGGATGATCACAGATACGCAGTATTTT	CASSLAGMITDTQYF	TRBV5-1	.	.	TRBJ2-3
TGCGCCAGCAGCAGGGCGGTCGGGGCTTCAGAGACCCAGTACTTC	CASSRAVGASETQYF	TRBV5-1	once	.	TRBJ2-5
TGTGCCAGCAGTGAACTGACTAGCGGGCTGCAAGAGACCCAGTACTTC	CASSELTSGLQETQYF	TRBV2	.	TRBD2	TRBJ2-5
TGTGCCAGCAGCTCTCCAGGGAGGCTTAATGAAAAACTGTTTTTT	CASSSPGRLNEKLFF	TRBV11-2	.	.	TRBJ1-4
TGTGCCAGCACGGGATGGGACAGTCACACTGAAGCTTTCTTT	CASTGWDSHTEAFF	TRBV28	.	TRBD1	TRBJ1-1
TGTGCCAGCAGCTTAGTGGGGACTAGCCTTCAGTACTTC	CASSLVGTSLQYF	TRBV7-2	.	TRBD2	TRBJ2-4
TGTGCCAGCTCAACAAGGACAGCGGGAAGCTCCTACAATGAGCAGTTCTTC	CASSTRTAGSSYNEQFF	TRBV18	.	.	TRBJ2-1
TGTGCCAGCAGCTTATCAGGGGGCCTGTCTACTAATGAAAAACTGTTTTTT	CASSLSGGLSTNEKLFF	TRBV7-9	.	TRBD1	TRBJ1-4
TGTGCCAGCAGCCAAGATTTTATAATGAACACTGAAGCTTTCTTT	CASSQDFIMNTEAFF	TRBV4-2	.	.	TRBJ1-1
TGTGCCAGCAGCGTCAGACAGGGGGGGAACACTGAAGCTTTCTTT	CASSVRQGGNTEAFF	TRBV7-9	.	TRBD1	TRBJ1-1
TGTGCCAGCAGGGCGGCTAGCGGATACTACAATGAGCAGTTCTTC	CASRAASGYYNEQFF	TRBV6-5	.	TRBD2	TRBJ2-1
TGTGCCAGCGCCCCTCCCGGCTATCAGCCCCAGCATTTT	CASAPPGYQPQHF	TRBV7-9	.	.	TRBJ1-5
TGCAGCGTTGAAAGGGGAATGAACACTGAAGCTTTCTTT	CSVERGMNTEAFF	TRBV29-1	.	.	TRBJ1-1
TGTGCCAGCAGCGTAGGGTTACCAGGGACTGGGGCCAACGTCCTGACTTTC	CASSVGLPGTGANVLTF	TRBV9	.	.	TRBJ2-6
TGCGCCAGCAGCCTATTCCGCAAAGAGACCCAGTACTTC	CASSLFRKETQYF	TRBV5-1	.	.	TRBJ2-5
TGTGCCAGCAGCCAAGGGACTCCTACTCGGGAGACCCAGTACTTC	CASSQGTPTRETQYF	TRBV3-1/TRBV3-2	few	.	TRBJ2-5
TGCGCCAGCAGCTTAGGGCAAAACCTCAACTATGGCTACACCTTC	CASSLGQNLNYGYTF	TRBV5-1	.	.	TRBJ1-2
TGTGCCAGCAGTCCCCTGGGACAGAACTATGGCTACACCTTC	CASSPLGQNYGYTF	TRBV27	.	TRBD1	TRBJ1-2
TGTGCCAGCAGCCAGAGTTTCCTTGGCTACACCTTC	CASSQSFLGYTF	TRBV3-1/TRBV3-2	.	.	TRBJ1-2
TGTGCCAGCACCCGGTGGACAGGGTATAACGAGCAGTACTTC	CASTRWTGYNEQYF	TRBV5-6	.	TRBD1	TRBJ2-7
TGTGCCAGCAGTTACTCGGTTCTAGCGGGAGATACAGATACGCAGTATTTT	CASSYSVLAGDTDTQYF	TRBV6-2/TRBV6-3	.	TRBD2	TRBJ2-3
TGTGCCAGCAGCCCGGGGACAGATACGCAGTATTTT	CASSPGTDTQYF	TRBV7-9	.	.	TRBJ2-3
TGTGCCAGCAGCCCGCCTGGGAACACCATATATTTT	CASSPPGNTIYF	TRBV12-3/TRBV12-4	.	.	TRBJ1-3
TGTGCCAGCAGGAACTTGGGACAGGGGCATGGCTACACCTTC	CASRNLGQGHGYTF	TRBV2	.	TRBD1	TRBJ1-2
TGCGCCAGCAGCGTCGGGGTTAATGAAAAACTGTTTTTT	CASSVGVNEKLFF	TRBV5-1	.	.	TRBJ1-4
TGTGCCAGCAGCACCAGGGGCCACGGACCTCAAGAGACCCAGTACTTC	CASSTRGHGPQETQYF	TRBV7-2	.	.	TRBJ2-5
TGTGCCAGCAGGGCTGAACACTTCTACGAGCAGTACTTC	CASRAEHFYEQYF	TRBV7-9	.	.	TRBJ2-7
TGTGCCAGCAGCTTAGTCGGCGGAGACAATGAGCAGTTCTTC	CASSLVGGDNEQFF	TRBV11-2	once	.	TRBJ2-1
TGTGCCAGCACCCCGGCGGGCTACACCGGGGAGCTGTTTTTT	CASTPAGYTGELFF	TRBV7-9	.	.	TRBJ2-2
TGTGCCAGCAGTTTACACAGCAGCCTGTTTTTT	CASSLHSSLFF	TRBV28	.	.	TRBJ1-4
TGTGCCAGCAGTCCTTCCGAGACCGGGGAGCTGTTTTTT	CASSPSETGELFF	TRBV7-9	.	.	TRBJ2-2
TGTGCCAGCGACGGCGACAGGGGGCTTTTCGAGCAGTACTTC	CASDGDRGLFEQYF	TRBV6-5	.	TRBD1	TRBJ2-7
TGCGCCAGCAGCCAATTCCGGGAAAGCAACTATGGCTACACCTTC	CASSQFRESNYGYTF	TRBV4-1	.	.	TRBJ1-2
TGTGCCATCAGTGGGGGACTAGCGGGATCGGATACGCAGTATTTT	CAISGGLAGSDTQYF	TRBV10-3	.	TRBD2	TRBJ2-3
TGTGCCAGCAGCCCCTCGGGGGGAGTCTCCTACGAGCAGTACTTC	CASSPSGGVSYEQYF	TRBV7-8	.	TRBD2	TRBJ2-7
TGTGCCAGCAGCCCCGAGACAGAGTATAATTCACCCCTCCACTTT	CASSPETEYNSPLHF	TRBV5-4	.	.	TRBJ1-6
TGTGCCAGCAGTTACAGGGTGGGTCGCGCGGATGGCTACACCTTC	CASSYRVGRADGYTF	TRBV6-5	.	.	TRBJ1-2
TGTGCCACCAGTGCCCTCGGAGGGGCCCACAATGAGCAGTTCTTC	CATSALGGAHNEQFF	TRBV24-1	.	.	TRBJ2-1
TGTGCCAGCAGTTTTGAAGAACAGCCCCAGCATTTT	CASSFEEQPQHF	TRBV12-3/TRBV12-4	few	.	TRBJ1-5
TGTGCCAGCTCACCAGCGGGAGTCTACGAGCAGTACTTC	CASSPAGVYEQYF	TRBV18	.	TRBD2	TRBJ2-7